These T cell receptor beta chains were read from a single sample in a study of T cell responses to AZD1222 COVID-19 vaccine. This table comes from immunoSEQ multiplex PCR, and its TCRdb copy is limited to in-frame clones, with some not included. The repertoire holds fewer than 200,000 clones, with over 80% as singletons. This sample comprised peripheral blood, obtained on day 0 of AZD1222 vaccination. These receptors originate from an adult in good health. CDR3s include the opening cysteine and the closing phenylalanine or tryptophan. A D gene is named only where the DNA matches it firmly. Size is omitted from some rows. Given values are once, few, many or a class for expanded clones.

V: TRBV27
J: TRBJ2-2
D: -
size: -
CDR3: CASKAAGNTGELFF
DNA: TGTGCCAGCAAGGCGGCGGGGAACACCGGGGAGCTGTTTTTT

V: TRBV5-1
J: TRBJ2-3
D: -
size: few
CDR3: CASSPWGVSQADTQYF
DNA: TGCGCCAGCAGCCCCTGGGGGGTTTCCCAGGCGGATACGCAGTATTTT

V: TRBV24-1
J: TRBJ2-1
D: -
size: -
CDR3: CATSPAENSYNEQFF
DNA: TGTGCCACCAGTCCGGCGGAGAACTCCTACAATGAGCAGTTCTTC

V: TRBV12-3/TRBV12-4
J: TRBJ2-7
D: -
size: -
CDR3: CASSLRTYEQYF
DNA: TGTGCCAGCAGCCTACGGACCTACGAGCAGTACTTC

V: TRBV30
J: TRBJ2-7
D: -
size: -
CDR3: CAWSDPRGSLSYEQYF
DNA: TGTGCCTGGAGCGACCCCAGAGGGTCGCTCTCCTACGAGCAGTACTTC

V: TRBV25-1
J: TRBJ2-2
D: -
size: once
CDR3: CASSDTSGGTGELFF
DNA: TGTGCCAGCAGTGATACGAGTGGGGGCACCGGGGAGCTGTTTTTT

V: TRBV28
J: TRBJ1-1
D: -
size: -
CDR3: CASSHGGRLNTEAFF
DNA: TGTGCCAGCAGTCACGGGGGAAGACTGAACACTGAAGCTTTCTTT

V: TRBV30
J: TRBJ2-2
D: -
size: -
CDR3: CAWEYTGELFF
DNA: TGTGCCTGGGAATACACCGGGGAGCTGTTTTTT

V: TRBV19
J: TRBJ1-2
D: -
size: -
CDR3: CASSIMGSDRPYGYTF
DNA: TGTGCCAGCAGTATAATGGGATCGGACAGACCCTATGGCTACACCTTC

V: TRBV29-1
J: TRBJ2-5
D: TRBD1
size: -
CDR3: CSVPGQGNHRVETQYF
DNA: TGCAGCGTCCCGGGACAGGGGAATCATAGGGTAGAGACCCAGTACTTC

V: TRBV9
J: TRBJ2-3
D: -
size: -
CDR3: CASSQRPNTDTQYF
DNA: TGTGCCAGCAGCCAAAGACCAAACACAGATACGCAGTATTTT

V: TRBV5-1
J: TRBJ2-1
D: TRBD2
size: -
CDR3: CASAISGGDNEQFF
DNA: TGCGCCAGCGCGATTAGCGGGGGGGACAATGAGCAGTTCTTC

V: TRBV4-3
J: TRBJ2-7
D: -
size: -
CDR3: CASSQDGYTGPEQYF
DNA: TGCGCCAGCAGCCAAGATGGATACACAGGGCCCGAGCAGTACTTC

V: TRBV12-3/TRBV12-4
J: TRBJ1-2
D: -
size: -
CDR3: CASGDANYGYTF
DNA: TGTGCCAGCGGAGACGCTAACTATGGCTACACCTTC

V: TRBV3-1/TRBV3-2
J: TRBJ1-2
D: TRBD1
size: -
CDR3: CASSQPRTGAYGYTF
DNA: TGTGCCAGCAGCCAACCAAGGACAGGGGCCTATGGCTACACCTTC

V: TRBV28
J: TRBJ2-7
D: TRBD1
size: -
CDR3: CASAGTGLVEQYF
DNA: TGTGCCAGCGCCGGGACAGGGTTAGTCGAGCAGTACTTC

V: TRBV29-1
J: TRBJ1-5
D: -
size: once
CDR3: CSVVFPGNQPQHF
DNA: TGCAGCGTTGTGTTTCCGGGCAATCAGCCCCAGCATTTT

V: TRBV19
J: TRBJ1-2
D: -
size: -
CDR3: CASSIPGHYGYTF
DNA: TGTGCCAGTAGTATTCCAGGGCACTATGGCTACACCTTC

V: TRBV5-1
J: TRBJ2-7
D: TRBD1
size: -
CDR3: CASSLTGDEYEQYF
DNA: TGCGCCAGCAGCCTGACAGGGGACGAATACGAGCAGTACTTC

V: TRBV5-1
J: TRBJ2-5
D: -
size: -
CDR3: CASTAAPGSETQYF
DNA: TGCGCCAGCACAGCCGCCCCGGGATCAGAGACCCAGTACTTC

V: TRBV30
J: TRBJ2-7
D: TRBD2
size: -
CDR3: CAWSAPGLAGVGEQYF
DNA: TGTGCCTGGAGCGCCCCTGGGCTAGCGGGAGTAGGGGAGCAGTACTTC

V: TRBV10-3
J: TRBJ1-2
D: TRBD1
size: -
CDR3: CAISEDRGYGYTF
DNA: TGTGCCATCAGCGAGGACAGGGGCTATGGCTACACCTTC

V: TRBV19
J: TRBJ1-1
D: TRBD1
size: -
CDR3: CASTRTGGVTEAFF
DNA: TGTGCCAGTACCCGGACAGGGGGCGTCACTGAAGCTTTCTTT

V: TRBV5-4
J: TRBJ2-3
D: -
size: once
CDR3: CASSSGKDLTTDTQYF
DNA: TGTGCCAGCAGCTCAGGGAAGGATCTAACCACAGATACGCAGTATTTT

V: TRBV3-1/TRBV3-2
J: TRBJ2-7
D: TRBD2
size: -
CDR3: CASSQGLAGPVVSYEQYF
DNA: TGTGCCAGCAGCCAGGGACTAGCGGGACCCGTCGTTTCCTACGAGCAGTACTTC

V: TRBV7-9
J: TRBJ1-4
D: -
size: -
CDR3: CASSLGSGGATNEKLFF
DNA: TGTGCCAGCAGCTTAGGTTCCGGCGGAGCAACTAATGAAAAACTGTTTTTT

V: TRBV30
J: TRBJ1-6
D: -
size: -
CDR3: CAWSVPATYNSPLHF
DNA: TGTGCCTGGAGTGTACCAGCAACTTATAATTCACCCCTCCACTTT

V: TRBV4-2
J: TRBJ1-6
D: -
size: -
CDR3: CASSQLINNSPLHF
DNA: TGTGCCAGCAGCCAATTAATAAATAATTCACCCCTCCACTTT

V: TRBV10-2
J: TRBJ1-5
D: -
size: -
CDR3: CATVRDRGNQPQHF
DNA: TGCGCCACCGTCAGGGACCGAGGGAATCAGCCCCAGCATTTT

V: TRBV6-2/TRBV6-3
J: TRBJ1-2
D: TRBD1
size: once
CDR3: CASSQWTGGNGYTF
DNA: TGTGCCAGCAGCCAATGGACAGGGGGCAATGGCTACACCTTC

V: TRBV19
J: TRBJ1-3
D: TRBD1
size: once
CDR3: CASSTGQGINTIYF
DNA: TGTGCCAGTAGCACTGGACAGGGGATAAACACCATATATTTT

V: TRBV18
J: TRBJ2-3
D: -
size: -
CDR3: CASSPSGLREDTQYF
DNA: TGTGCCAGCTCACCCTCAGGCCTTAGGGAAGATACGCAGTATTTT

V: TRBV25-1
J: TRBJ2-1
D: TRBD2
size: -
CDR3: CASSGQTSGEQFF
DNA: TGTGCCAGCAGTGGACAGACTAGCGGTGAGCAGTTCTTC

V: TRBV6-6
J: TRBJ1-2
D: -
size: -
CDR3: CASSTLRADYGYTF
DNA: TGTGCCAGCAGTACGTTGAGGGCAGACTATGGCTACACCTTC

V: TRBV11-2
J: TRBJ2-1
D: TRBD2
size: -
CDR3: CASSLRISPTSGSHEQFF
DNA: TGTGCCAGCAGCCTCAGAATCTCCCCGACTAGCGGGAGCCATGAGCAGTTCTTC

V: TRBV6-5
J: TRBJ1-6
D: -
size: few
CDR3: CASRPGSYNSPLHF
DNA: TGTGCCAGCAGGCCAGGCTCCTATAATTCACCCCTCCACTTT

V: TRBV11-3
J: TRBJ2-3
D: -
size: -
CDR3: CASSLGGGSTDTQYF
DNA: TGTGCCAGCAGCCTAGGGGGGGGCAGCACAGATACGCAGTATTTT

V: TRBV7-9
J: TRBJ2-1
D: -
size: -
CDR3: CASSPDPEATHEQFF
DNA: TGTGCCAGCAGCCCGGACCCCGAAGCCACCCATGAGCAGTTCTTC

V: TRBV14
J: TRBJ1-6
D: -
size: -
CDR3: CASSQGLNSPLHF
DNA: TGTGCCAGCAGCCAGGGACTTAATTCACCCCTCCACTTT